One sample yielded the 30 T cell receptor beta chains listed below, sequenced in a study of CD8 T cells in ankylosing spondylitis. TCRdb redid the calling of the 5' RACE reads with MiXCR, one entry per CDR3 protein. Of tens of thousands of distinct CDR3 sequences listed, approximately 11% are singletons. The specimen was blood, either unsorted or a sorted T cell fraction (not recorded which). Receptors originate from a male donor with ankylosing spondylitis or in good health (not recorded which).

This clonotype has a handful of counts. V usage is TRBV30 and J usage is TRBJ2-1; D gene unclear. Trimming took off 2 bases at V and 14 bases at J, with 13 bases between the two ends. Germline CDR1 reads GTSNPN; CDR2 reads SVGIG (reference sequence). This CDR3 contains 11 residues. CDR3 bases: TGTGCCTGGAGTTTTAAACACGTGGAGTTCTTC. Protein: CAWSFKHVEFF.

This clonotype was detected many times. The chain links TRBV3-1 to TRBJ1-6; maybe TRBD1 (5 bases). Germline V CDR1 and CDR2: LGHDT, YNNKEL (reference sequence). The CDR3 loop spans 17 amino acids. The V gene lost 2 bases and the J gene lost 5 bases, with 16 bases spanning the gap. CDR3 DNA: TGTGCCAGCAGCCAACCCGGGACTCCCGGGAATAATTCACCCCTCCACTTT. This encodes CASSQPGTPGNNSPLHF.

The count of this clonotype is one. Given a much more abundant clone one base away, this may be a read error. The rearrangement uses TRBV5-1 and TRBJ1-4; 10 bases map to TRBD1. The V and J ends lost 3 bases and 8 bases, in that order; junction bases with no gene match: 10. Germline V gene data show CDR1 as SGHRS and CDR2 as YFSETQ. This CDR3 spans 16 amino acids. CDR3 residues: CASSWGDRGLEEKLFF. The CDR3 region has the DNA TGCGCCAGCAGCTGGGGAGACAGGGGGCTAGAAGAAAAACTGTTTTTT.

V and J are TRBV12-3 or TRBV12-4 and TRBJ2-2; the D gene is possibly TRBD1 (6 bases). The CDR3 has 15 amino acids. The V and J ends lost 4 bases and 6 bases respectively, with 15 bases between them. The CDR3 sequence is CASSSSGTSSGELFF. The CDR3 region has the DNA TGTGCCAGCAGTTCCTCCGGGACAAGCTCCGGGGAGCTGTTTTTT.

This clonotype was seen many times. The chain links TRBV6-1 to TRBJ2-1; D is unresolved. Germline lookup yields CDR1 MNHNS and CDR2 SASEGT. Trimming stripped 1 base from V and 0 bases from J, with 10 bases between. The CDR3 runs to 16 residues. CDR3 in amino acids: CASSEEASRSYNEQFF. As DNA, the CDR3 is TGTGCCAGCAGTGAAGAGGCCTCACGCTCCTACAATGAGCAGTTCTTC.

A few counts support this clonotype. The V and J genes are TRBV7-2 and TRBJ1-2; TRBD1 is a possible D gene (6 bases). The CDR3 sequence is 15 residues long. The germline V gene encodes CDR1 SGHTA and CDR2 FQGNSA. Trimming left V 5 bases short and J 0 bases short, with 13 bases between. CDR3 amino acids: CASSIQGTSNYGYTF. CDR3 coding DNA: TGTGCCAGCAGCATACAGGGTACATCTAACTATGGCTACACCTTC.

This clonotype has a count of ten or more. The genes are TRBV5-1 and TRBJ2-1, with 7 bases lining up with TRBD1. The germline gives CDR1 SGHRS, CDR2 YFSETQ. V dropped 5 bases and J dropped 8; count of bases not matched to a gene: 10. This CDR3 is built from 14 residues. In nucleotides, the CDR3 is TGCGCCAGCAGAGATCACAGGGGCGAGGATGAGCAGTTCTTC. Amino acid sequence: CASRDHRGEDEQFF.

This chain uses TRBV20-1 with TRBJ2-5, with TRBD2 identical over 8 bases. Trimming removed 6 bases from V and 2 bases from J; junction bases left unmatched: 8. This CDR3 spans 14 amino acids. CDR1 is DFQATT and CDR2 is SNEGSKA in the germline V gene (reference sequence). CDR3 amino acids: CSAPAGGLQETQYF. The CDR3 DNA is TGCAGTGCGCCTGCGGGGGGACTACAAGAGACCCAGTACTTC.

At least ten counts were recorded for this clonotype. This chain uses TRBV10-3 with TRBJ1-6; tentative D call: TRBD1 (5 bases). The CDR3 consists of 15 residues. V was pared by 0 bases and J by 7 bases, with 10 bases between. Looked up from germline, CDR1 is ENHRY and CDR2 is SYGVKD. CDR3 sequence reads: CAISESGAENSPLHF. The CDR3 DNA reads TGTGCCATCAGTGAGTCCGGGGCAGAAAATTCACCCCTCCACTTT.

In this sample, this clonotype turned up many times. This chain joins TRBV5-1 and TRBJ1-2, with D tentatively TRBD1 (5 bases). The CDR3 runs 14 residues. V lost 3 bases and J 7 bases, leaving 16 bases between the germline ends. Germline V lookup: CDR1 SGHRS, CDR2 YFSETQ. Here the CDR3 reads CASSSREGIFGYTF. In DNA, the CDR3 is TGCGCCAGCAGCTCCCGCGAGGGGATTTTTGGCTACACCTTC.

Many counts were recorded for this clonotype. The rearrangement links TRBV10-3 to TRBJ2-3; TRBD2 might be the D (6 bases). Germline V gene lookup returns CDR1 ENHRY and CDR2 SYGVKD. There are 14 residues in the CDR3. V lost 3 bases to trimming and J lost 2 bases, with 9 bases between them. CDR3: CAISEGGFTDTQYF. The CDR3 nucleotides read TGTGCCATCAGTGAAGGAGGGTTCACAGATACGCAGTATTTT.

The chain couples TRBV19 to TRBJ1-1; 8 nucleotides align to TRBD1. The CDR3 length is 14 residues. V was clipped by 5 bases and J by 5 bases; unmatched bases: 7. Germline CDR1 reads LNHDA; CDR2 reads SQIVND (reference sequence). The DNA for the CDR3 is TGTGCCAGTAGTGTGACAGGGGTTGGGACTGAAGCTTTCTTT. Translation gives CASSVTGVGTEAFF.

This clonotype was found many times. The chain links TRBV5-1 to TRBJ2-5; no reliable D call. Per the germline V gene, CDR1 is SGHRS and CDR2 is YFSETQ. The CDR3 length is 13 residues. Trimming took 1 base from V and 5 from J, leaving 9 bases between them. The CDR3 DNA reads as TGCGCCAGCAGCTTGACCATGACGGAGACCCAGTACTTC. Protein sequence: CASSLTMTETQYF.

The chain is built from TRBV4-2 and TRBJ1-3; D remains ambiguous. V was pared by 1 base and J by 9 bases, with 13 bases between. This CDR3 has 14 residues. Germline values: CDR1 LGHNA, CDR2 YNFKEQ. This CDR3 is CASSQVAGEGTIYF. CDR3 nucleotide sequence: TGTGCCAGCAGCCAAGTCGCCGGAGAAGGCACCATATATTTT.

The chain links TRBV5-5 to TRBJ2-7, with D possibly being TRBD2 (5 bases). The CDR3 runs to 14 residues. V lost 6 bases and J lost 0, with 13 bases in between. Germline V gives CDR1 SGHKS, CDR2 YYEKEE (reference sequence). CDR3 in DNA: TGTGCCAGCACCCGGGAACGGATCTCCTACGAGCAGTACTTC. It is translated as CASTRERISYEQYF.

This clonotype was counted at least ten times. The DNA for the CDR3 is TGTGCCAGCAGCCAATTGCAGGGGACGCAGGAGACCCAGTACTTC. Its translation: CASSQLQGTQETQYF. V gene TRBV4-2 combines with J gene TRBJ2-5; D may be TRBD1 (6 bases). This CDR3 has 15 residues. V was trimmed by 2 bases and J by 5 bases, leaving 15 bases between them. Germline V CDR1 and CDR2: LGHNA, YNFKEQ.

This clonotype was detected many times. V is TRBV12-3 or TRBV12-4 and J is TRBJ2-2; D remains ambiguous. Between the trimmed V and J ends, which lost 1 base and 3 bases, there was a span of 9 bases. The CDR3 has 15 residues. CDR3 sequence reads: CASSLDRSHTGELFF. CDR3 nucleotides: TGTGCCAGCAGTTTAGACAGATCGCACACCGGGGAGCTGTTTTTT.

There are many counts of this clonotype. The genes are TRBV27 and TRBJ2-1; unclear D gene. This CDR3 contains 16 residues. CDR1 and CDR2 from the germline V gene are MNHEY and SMNVEV (reference sequence). Deletions cut 2 bases from V and 0 bases from J, with 11 bases between. CDR3 sequence reads: CASSLGLDPSYNEQFF. The DNA of the CDR3 is TGTGCCAGCAGTTTAGGGCTAGACCCCTCCTACAATGAGCAGTTCTTC.

The CDR3, as DNA: TGTGCCAGCAGCTTACAGGGTGCTGAAGCTTTCTTT. Protein sequence: CASSLQGAEAFF. The V call is TRBV11-3, the J call TRBJ1-1; D may be TRBD1 (5 bases). V was trimmed by 2 bases and J by 6 bases, leaving 7 bases between them. CDR3 length: 12 amino acids. CDR1 and CDR2 from the germline V gene are SGHNT and YENEEA.

This clonotype has a handful of counts. The genes are TRBV2 and TRBJ2-4; 13 bases are a match to TRBD2. CDR3 length: 14 residues. J was trimmed by 11 bases and V by 5 bases; bases with no gene match: 6. The germline V gene encodes CDR1 SNHLY and CDR2 FYNNEI. The DNA of the CDR3 is TGTGCCAGCAGTTCGGGACTAGCGGGGCTTTTTCAGTACTTC. Residues: CASSSGLAGLFQYF.

In this sample, this clonotype turned up a few times. J is TRBJ2-5 and V is TRBV7-7; 9 bases are shared with TRBD2. Looked up from germline, CDR1 is SSHAT and CDR2 is FNYEAQ (reference sequence). V was pared by 5 bases and J by 3 bases, with 7 bases of the junction left unmatched. This CDR3 has 15 amino acids. The CDR3 DNA follows: TGTGCCAGCAGCCTACAGGGCGGGGGGGAAGAGACCCAGTACTTC. Translated, it gives CASSLQGGGEETQYF.

At least ten counts were recorded for this clonotype. This rearrangement joins TRBV12-3 or TRBV12-4 to TRBJ1-6; D perhaps matches TRBD1 (6 bases). V dropped 4 bases and J dropped 12 bases, with 13 bases sitting between them. The CDR3 runs to 13 residues. The chain's CDR3 is CASSSRQAEPLHF. The CDR3 DNA reads as TGTGCCAGCAGTTCCCGACAGGCCGAACCCCTCCACTTT.

This clonotype was detected ten times or more. This chain uses TRBV20-1 with TRBJ2-7; TRBD1 matches at 8 bases. V was pared by 5 bases and J by 6 bases, with 15 bases of the junction left unmatched. Germline V CDR1 and CDR2: DFQATT, SNEGSKA (reference sequence). The CDR3 sequence is 15 residues long. The CDR3 nucleotides read TGCAGTGCTCCCGGGGCAGGGGGCCGGTATGGCGAGCAGTACTTC. Amino acid sequence: CSAPGAGGRYGEQYF.

This clonotype occurred many times. The chain carries TRBV28 and TRBJ2-7; 8 bases agree with TRBD1. The CDR3 extends over 15 amino acids. The germline V gene encodes CDR1 MDHEN and CDR2 SYDVKM. With 5 bases clipped from V and 3 bases from J, the junction kept 9 bases outside the gene matches. CDR3 nucleotides: TGTGCCAGCAGTAGCCGGGGACAGGTTATCTACGAGCAGTACTTC. Its translation: CASSSRGQVIYEQYF.

With respect to this clonotype: A much larger clone is a single base away; this may be a read error. The chain has TRBV2 and TRBJ2-2, with 8 positions matching TRBD1. Losses at the gene ends were 8 bases for V and 9 bases for J; bases not matched to a gene: 8. CDR1 is SNHLY, CDR2 FYNNEI, per germline. The CDR3 runs to 13 residues. The CDR3 sequence is CASSGGRDRELFF. The CDR3 bases are TGTGCCAGCTCAGGGGGCCGGGACAGGGAGCTGTTTTTT.

As to this clonotype: The junction does not match germline at one end; this may be a read error. The V and J genes are TRBV7-1 and TRBJ1-4; a weak D match, TRBD1 (6 bases). TRBV7-1 belongs to the ORF category, with a function that is uncertain. The length of the CDR3 is 14 residues. The CDR3 loop reads CASGSGGLDEKLFF. As DNA, the CDR3 is TGTGCCAGCGGCTCGGGGGGCCTTGATGAAAAACTGTTTTTT.

This clonotype came up many times. This chain joins TRBV5-1 and TRBJ2-3, with 7 bases fitting TRBD1. The CDR3 has 14 amino acids. CDR1 is SGHRS and CDR2 is YFSETQ in the germline V gene. The J segment lost 5 bases and the V segment lost 5 bases, leaving 8 bases of the junction unmatched. The CDR3 protein is CASRFDRAEDTQYF. The CDR3 DNA is TGCGCCAGCAGGTTCGACAGGGCGGAAGATACGCAGTATTTT.

This clonotype appeared many times. The chain employs TRBV12-3 or TRBV12-4 and TRBJ1-1; tentative D call: TRBD1 (5 bases). This CDR3 contains 12 residues. V gave up 7 bases and J gave up 1 base, with 7 bases separating them. The CDR3 DNA follows: TGTGCCAGCACCCAGGGGAACACTGAAGCTTTCTTT. It yields the protein CASTQGNTEAFF.

This rearrangement joins TRBV6-5 to TRBJ2-7, with 10 bases that match TRBD1. There are 14 residues in the CDR3. Per germline, CDR1 MNHEY and CDR2 SVGAGI. Germline trimming cut 7 bases from V and 4 bases from J; bases unmatched to any gene: 7. In DNA, the CDR3 is TGTGCCAGCACCTTCGGGACAGGGGTATACGAGCAGTACTTC. It is translated as CASTFGTGVYEQYF.

This clonotype occurred many times. This sequence joins TRBV6-6 and TRBJ2-5; tentative D call: TRBD1 (6 bases). Trimming pared 5 bases from V and 5 bases from J, leaving 12 bases between. CDR3 length: 13 amino acids. Looked up from germline, CDR1 is MNHNY and CDR2 is SVGAGI (reference sequence). The CDR3 nucleotides are TGTGCCAGCAGTCCCCAGGGGCGGGAGACCCAGTACTTC. Protein: CASSPQGRETQYF.